Listed here are 30 T cell receptor beta chains from one sample, sequenced in a study of cytomegalovirus exposure and HLA in healthy donors. The primer mix had 60 Vbeta and 13 Jbeta primers. Profiling relied on immunoSEQ multiplex PCR, and the TCRdb table lists in-frame clones only, not all of them. The sample includes around 97,000 clones, roughly 80% of them seen just once. The sample was PBMCs. Source of these receptors: a man aged 50 to 60 in good health and CMV-seropositive.

This clone turned up a few times. V and J are TRBV5-6 and TRBJ1-1; unclear D gene. This CDR3 is built from 14 residues. V was clipped by 1 base and J by 2 bases, with 9 bases between them. CDR1 is SGHDT, CDR2 YYEEEE, per germline. DNA of the CDR3: TGTGCCAGCAGCTTGTATAGCTACAACACTGAAGCTTTCTTT. Its translation: CASSLYSYNTEAFF.

The table lists this clone with a few counts. The V call is TRBV14, the J call TRBJ2-6; 8 nucleotides match TRBD1. Germline CDR1 SGHDN, CDR2 FVKESK. The junction had 12 bases not matched to a gene; V was cut back by 4 bases and J by 4 bases. The CDR3 has 18 amino acids. In DNA, the CDR3 is TGTGCCAGCAGCCGCTCAAGGACAGGGACAGTCGGGGCCAACGTCCTGACTTTC. The encoded protein is CASSRSRTGTVGANVLTF. Using reference TRBV14 and TRBJ2-6 for the parts outside the CDR3, the full variable domain is EAGVTQFPSHSVIEKGQTVTLRCDPISGHDNLYWYRRVMGKEIKFLLHFVKESKQDESGMPNNRFLAERTGGTYSTLKVQPAELEDSGVYFCASSRSRTGTVGANVLTFGAGSRLTVL.

In its sample, this clone was seen once. The CDR3 DNA reads as TGTGCCACCAGCAGAACCAAAGACAGGGACCAGCCCCAGCATTTT. Protein: CATSRTKDRDQPQHF. The V and J genes are TRBV15 and TRBJ1-5, with 7 bases aligning to TRBD1. The CDR3 consists of 15 residues. CDR1 LNHNV and CDR2 YYDKDF come from the germline V gene (reference sequence). V dropped 2 bases and J dropped 7; count of bases not matched to a gene: 8. Based on the CDR3 plus reference TRBV15 and TRBJ1-5, the full variable domain is DAMVIQNPRYQVTQFGKPVTLSCSQTLNHNVMYWYQQKSSQAPKLLFHYYDKDFNNEADTPDNFQSRRPNTSFCFLDIRSPGLGDTAMYLCATSRTKDRDQPQHFGDGTRLSIL.

This clone was detected a few times. The J gene is TRBJ1-2, the V gene TRBV2; D gene uncertain. Trimming removed 7 bases from V and 8 bases from J, with 17 bases in between. The germline V gene has CDR1 SNHLY and CDR2 FYNNEI. This CDR3 region has 13 residues. CDR3 loop: CASIGGLAGGYTF. CDR3 DNA: TGTGCCAGCATCGGAGGCCTGGCTGGGGGCTACACCTTC.

The count of this clone is one. The CDR3 here is CASSGGTGGLYEQYF. The CDR3 region has the DNA TGTGCCAGCAGCGGCGGGACAGGGGGTCTCTACGAGCAGTACTTC. The chain uses TRBV9 and TRBJ2-7, with 11 bases fitting TRBD1. The V and J ends lost 3 bases and 3 bases, in that order; junction bases with no gene match: 5. The CDR3 covers 15 residues. Germline-derived CDR1 and CDR2 are SGDLS and YYNGEE.

This clone was seen a few times. The chain uses TRBV19 and TRBJ2-2; 11 bases agree with TRBD1. The CDR3 runs to 15 residues. Trimming removed 5 bases from V and 6 bases from J; junction bases left unmatched: 5. The germline CDR1 and CDR2 sequences are LNHDA and SQIVND (reference sequence). The CDR3, as DNA: TGTGCCAGTAGTTGGACAGGGGGCAACTCCGGGGAGCTGTTTTTT. Its translation is CASSWTGGNSGELFF.

V usage is TRBV7-9 and J usage is TRBJ1-2; 7 positions agree with TRBD1. The CDR3 has 14 residues. With V trimmed by 5 bases and J by 5 bases, 8 bases remained unmatched. Germline-derived CDR1 and CDR2 are SEHNR and FQNEAQ (reference sequence). The CDR3 sequence: CASSLGTVLYGYTF. The CDR3 DNA follows: TGTGCCAGCAGCCTCGGGACAGTTTTGTATGGCTACACCTTC.

V is TRBV10-3 and J is TRBJ2-5, with 7 bases fitting TRBD1. CDR3 length: 13 residues. V trimming: 6 bases; J trimming: 2 bases; junction bases outside the gene matches: 3. Germline CDR1 reads ENHRY; CDR2 reads SYGVKD. The CDR3 nucleotides read TGTGCCATCAGCACAGGGGCACAAGAGACCCAGTACTTC. Translating gives CAISTGAQETQYF.

The chain carries TRBV6-6 and TRBJ2-2; D is unclear. V lost 6 bases and J lost 6, with 8 bases in between. The germline V gene encodes CDR1 MNHNY and CDR2 SVGAGI (reference sequence). The CDR3 has 12 residues. The CDR3 spells CASSVPAGELFF. The CDR3 DNA is TGTGCCAGCAGCGTCCCGGCCGGGGAGCTGTTTTTT.

The chain couples TRBV18 to TRBJ1-3; 7 bases line up with TRBD1. V was pared by 5 bases and J by 1 base, with 11 bases of the junction left unmatched. Germline loops: CDR1 KGHSH, CDR2 LQKENI. The CDR3 is 17 amino acids. CDR3 in amino acids: CASSDRTGTFSGNTIYF. CDR3 DNA sequence: TGTGCCAGCTCAGACAGGACAGGCACTTTTTCTGGAAACACCATATATTTT. Full variable domain (remainder filled in from reference TRBV18 and TRBJ1-3): NAGVMQNPRHLVRRRGQEARLRCSPMKGHSHVYWYRQLPEEGLKFMVYLQKENIIDESGMPKERFSAEFPKEGPSILRIQQVVRGDSAAYFCASSDRTGTFSGNTIYFGEGSWLTVV.

V is TRBV7-2 and J is TRBJ1-1, with a tentative D call TRBD1 (5 bases). V lost 4 bases and J 4 bases, leaving 7 bases between the germline ends. Germline values: CDR1 SGHTA, CDR2 FQGNSA. The CDR3 has 12 amino acids. CDR3 sequence reads: CASSSTATEAFF. The DNA of the CDR3 is TGTGCCAGCAGCTCGACAGCCACTGAAGCTTTCTTT. Based on the CDR3 plus reference TRBV7-2 and TRBJ1-1, the full variable domain is GAGVSQSPSNKVTEKGKDVELRCDPISGHTALYWYRQSLGQGLEFLIYFQGNSAPDKSGLPSDRFSAERTGGSVSTLTIQRTQQEDSAVYLCASSSTATEAFFGQGTRLTVV.

The V and J genes are TRBV11-3 and TRBJ2-5; 11 bases fit TRBD1. The germline CDR1 and CDR2 sequences are SGHNT and YENEEA. This CDR3 is 15 amino acids long. With V trimmed by 5 bases and J by 3 bases, 5 bases remained unmatched. CDR3 coding DNA: TGTGCCAGCAGCCCGGGACAGGGGGTAAAAGAGACCCAGTACTTC. Its translation: CASSPGQGVKETQYF. Together with reference TRBV11-3 and TRBJ2-5, the CDR3 gives the full variable domain: EAGVVQSPRYKIIEKKQPVAFWCNPISGHNTLYWYLQNLGQGPELLIRYENEEAVDDSQLPKDRFSAERLKGVDSTLKIQPAELGDSAVYLCASSPGQGVKETQYFGPGTRLLVL.

The rearrangement uses TRBV6-6 and TRBJ2-7; D may be TRBD2 (6 bases). The V and J ends lost 6 bases and 4 bases respectively, with 16 bases between them. Germline V gene sequence: CDR1 MNHNY, CDR2 SVGAGI (reference sequence). This CDR3 has 14 residues. The CDR3 spells CASRREAGPYEQYF. The DNA of the CDR3 is TGTGCCAGCAGAAGGGAGGCGGGGCCGTACGAGCAGTACTTC.

This rearrangement joins TRBV5-1 to TRBJ1-1; TRBD1 agrees at 7 bases. Per the germline V gene, CDR1 is SGHRS and CDR2 is YFSETQ. V shed 0 bases, J shed 5 bases, and the junction held 7 bases outside the gene matches. The CDR3 is 15 amino acids. The CDR3 DNA follows: TGCGCCAGCAGCTTGGCAGTACTCAGGGGGACTGAAGCTTTCTTT. This sequence encodes CASSLAVLRGTEAFF.

This clone showed up just once. The J gene is TRBJ1-4, the V gene TRBV25-1; D possibly corresponds to TRBD1 (6 bases). Germline-derived CDR1 and CDR2 are MGHDK and SYGVNS. V lost 10 bases to trimming and J lost 8 bases, with 17 bases between them. This CDR3 is 13 amino acids long. CDR3 coding DNA: TGTGCCACCTCACAGGGAGTAGAGGAAAAACTGTTTTTT. Amino acids: CATSQGVEEKLFF.

This chain connects TRBV28 to TRBJ2-1; 8 bases are shared with TRBD1. The V segment lost 3 bases and the J segment 12 bases; nucleotides outside the gene matches: 13. The germline V gene encodes CDR1 MDHEN and CDR2 SYDVKM. CDR3 size: 15 residues. CDR3 nucleotide sequence: TGTGCCAGCAGTTTGCCGGGACAGGTACCCCGTATGCAGTTCTTC. This sequence encodes CASSLPGQVPRMQFF.

This clone was observed a handful of times. The chain is built from TRBV15 and TRBJ2-1, with 12 nucleotides matching TRBD1. After removal of 0 bases from V and 7 bases from J, the junction contained 4 bases not matched to a gene. The CDR3 covers 16 residues. Germline CDR1 LNHNV, CDR2 YYDKDF (reference sequence). In nucleotides, the CDR3 is TGTGCCACCAGCAGAGATGGGACAGGGGGCGCGAATGAGCAGTTCTTC. Translated: CATSRDGTGGANEQFF. Full variable domain (outside the CDR3, taken from reference TRBV15 and TRBJ2-1): DAMVIQNPRYQVTQFGKPVTLSCSQTLNHNVMYWYQQKSSQAPKLLFHYYDKDFNNEADTPDNFQSRRPNTSFCFLDIRSPGLGDTAMYLCATSRDGTGGANEQFFGPGTRLTVL.

The chain's CDR3 is CASSWSGQGADTQYF. As DNA, the CDR3 is TGTGCCAGCAGTTGGTCGGGACAGGGGGCGGATACGCAGTATTTT. The chain joins TRBV28 to TRBJ2-3; 12 nucleotides line up with TRBD1. The CDR3 runs 15 residues. Germline trimming cut 4 bases from V and 6 bases from J; bases unmatched to any gene: 5. Germline V gives CDR1 MDHEN, CDR2 SYDVKM.

The V call is TRBV10-3, the J call TRBJ2-1; D may be TRBD2 (5 bases). Germline lookup yields CDR1 ENHRY and CDR2 SYGVKD. The CDR3 contains 15 residues. V was pared by 2 bases and J by 0 bases, with 8 bases between. CDR3 DNA: TGTGCCATCAGTGAGCTAGCAGCCTCCTACAATGAGCAGTTCTTC. Translating gives CAISELAASYNEQFF.

For this clone: A junction end diverges from the germline sequence, so it may reflect a read error. J is TRBJ1-2 and V is TRBV7-3, with 8 bases that match TRBD1. The CDR3 has 15 amino acids. Germline V CDR1 and CDR2: SGHTA, FQGTGA. The CDR3 DNA reads as TGTGCCAGCAGCCCCCAACCGGACAGGGTTGAGGAAGTCGCCTTC. Translation gives CASSPQPDRVEEVAF. The variable domain in full, completed from reference TRBV7-3 and TRBJ1-2, reads GAGVSQTPSNKVTEKGKYVELRCDPISGHTALYWYRQSLGQGPEFLIYFQGTGAADDSGLPNDRFFAVRPEGSVSTLKIQRTERGDSAVYLCASSPQPDRVEEVAFGSGTRLTVV.

The CDR3 protein is CASSDRGHEPQHF. CDR3 nucleotide sequence: TGTGCCAGTAGTGACAGGGGACATGAGCCCCAGCATTTT. The chain is built from TRBV19 and TRBJ1-5; 8 positions agree with TRBD1. V lost 5 bases and J lost 8; bases outside the gene matches: 5. The germline V gene has CDR1 LNHDA and CDR2 SQIVND (reference sequence). The CDR3 totals 13 residues.

V and J are TRBV7-2 and TRBJ1-5; TRBD1 might be the D (5 bases). This CDR3 is built from 14 residues. CDR1 and CDR2 (germline): SGHTA, FQGNSA. V lost 3 bases, J lost 6 bases, and 12 bases lay in between. CDR3 sequence: CASSLGGNGQPQHF. The DNA for the CDR3 is TGTGCCAGCAGCTTGGGGGGGAATGGTCAGCCCCAGCATTTT.

This rearrangement joins TRBV7-3 to TRBJ2-6; D is unclear. V dropped 0 bases and J dropped 2 bases, with 8 bases sitting between them. The CDR3 totals 16 residues. In germline, CDR1 is SGHTA, CDR2 FQGTGA. The CDR3: CASSLTATAGANVLTF. The CDR3 DNA reads as TGTGCCAGCAGCTTAACTGCCACAGCTGGGGCCAACGTCCTGACTTTC.

The V gene is TRBV28, the J gene TRBJ1-2; D is undetermined. V lost 10 bases and J 4 bases, leaving 13 bases between the germline ends. CDR3 size: 12 residues. Germline V gene lookup returns CDR1 MDHEN and CDR2 SYDVKM. The CDR3 DNA reads TGTGCCACCTCGGGTAGGAGCTATGGCTACACCTTC. It codes for CATSGRSYGYTF.

The chain carries TRBV5-3 and TRBJ1-2; no firm D call. TRBV5-3 is marked as an open reading frame, function uncertain. This CDR3 has 14 residues. V dropped 0 bases and J dropped 2 bases, with 8 bases sitting between them. The CDR3 DNA follows: TGTGCCAGAAGCTTGGGGTGGCAGAACTATGGCTACACCTTC. Translation gives CARSLGWQNYGYTF.

This clone was seen a few times. The V call is TRBV16, the J call TRBJ1-2; D remains ambiguous. V was pared by 0 bases and J by 5 bases, with 19 bases between. Germline V gene sequence: CDR1 KGHSY, CDR2 FQNENV. The CDR3 extends over 17 amino acids. The CDR3 loop reads CASSQSRGIGSQYGYTF. CDR3 DNA sequence: TGTGCCAGCAGCCAATCGCGAGGGATTGGTTCCCAATATGGCTACACCTTC.

This chain links TRBV21-1 with TRBJ2-5; TRBD1 is the table's D call, not checked against the DNA. TRBV21-1 is a known pseudogene. The CDR3 is 13 amino acids. CDR3 nucleotides: TGTGCCAGCAGCAAATACAGACAAGAGACCCAGTACTTC. This sequence encodes CASSKYRQETQYF.

V and J are TRBV19 and TRBJ2-1, with 10 bases identical to TRBD2. Germline CDR1 is LNHDA and CDR2 is SQIVND (reference sequence). V shed 2 bases, J shed 7 bases, and the junction held 5 bases outside the gene matches. The CDR3 length is 15 residues. CDR3 region: CASSILAGAGNEQFF. The DNA of the CDR3 is TGTGCCAGTAGTATACTAGCGGGAGCGGGGAATGAGCAGTTCTTC.

The genes are TRBV5-1 and TRBJ2-3, with 13 bases that match TRBD2. V was clipped by 5 bases and J by 4 bases; unmatched bases: 4. This CDR3 is 15 amino acids long. Germline loops: CDR1 SGHRS, CDR2 YFSETQ. The CDR3 is CASRRLAGGPDTQYF. CDR3 sequence (DNA): TGCGCCAGCAGGCGACTAGCGGGAGGCCCAGATACGCAGTATTTT.

The chain combines TRBV5-8 with TRBJ1-2; D ambiguous. CDR1 SGHTS and CDR2 YDEGEE come from the germline V gene. The CDR3 covers 16 residues. Trimming pared 0 bases from V and 0 bases from J, leaving 12 bases between. CDR3 loop: CASSLVPQAPNYGYTF. CDR3 in DNA: TGTGCCAGCAGCTTGGTCCCGCAGGCCCCTAACTATGGCTACACCTTC.